These 9 T cell receptor beta chains came from one sample sequenced in a study of blood T cell repertoires in COVID-19 (dated by TCRdb to the early 2020s). The library was produced with the immunoSEQ multiplex PCR assay. Held by TCRdb, this immuneACCESS table contains in-frame sequences only and omits some clones. Under half of the omission traces to an unresolved V gene where checked; the cause of the rest is unknown. The sample table contains about 320,000 clones; only one count was recorded for about 87% of them. The ten largest clones represent approximately 9% of the sample. Sample: PBMCs or T cells enriched from blood (not recorded which). These receptors were taken from a woman aged 18-30 years who had recovered from COVID-19.

The chain is built from TRBV9 and TRBJ1-4; TRBD1 is a possible D gene (5 bases). Trimming pared 0 bases from V and 5 bases from J, leaving 11 bases between. The CDR3 is 15 amino acids. From germline, CDR1 is SGDLS and CDR2 YYNGEE. CDR3 region: CASSVDPGKNEKLFF. The CDR3 DNA is TGTGCCAGCAGCGTAGACCCAGGGAAGAATGAAAAACTGTTTTTT.

The chain uses TRBV7-2 and TRBJ1-1; 8 bases agree with TRBD1. The trim removed 7 bases at V and 1 base at J, leaving 2 bases unmatched. This CDR3 is 13 amino acids long. From germline, CDR1 is SGHTA and CDR2 FQGNSA. CDR3 coding DNA: TGTGCCAGCACCGGACAGGGGAACACTGAAGCTTTCTTT. Amino acids: CASTGQGNTEAFF. The variable domain in full, completed from reference TRBV7-2 and TRBJ1-1, reads GAGVSQSPSNKVTEKGKDVELRCDPISGHTALYWYRQSLGQGLEFLIYFQGNSAPDKSGLPSDRFSAERTGGSVSTLTIQRTQQEDSAVYLCASTGQGNTEAFFGQGTRLTVV.

This chain links TRBV7-6 with TRBJ1-5; 9 bases map to TRBD1. Losses at the gene ends were 0 bases for V and 4 bases for J; bases not matched to a gene: 10. Germline-derived CDR1 and CDR2 are SGHVS and FNYEAQ. The CDR3 consists of 18 residues. The CDR3 DNA reads TGTGCCAGCAGCTTAGCCCGGGACAGGGTTGATACGAATCAGCCCCAGCATTTT. Its protein product is CASSLARDRVDTNQPQHF.

The chain recombines TRBV6-5 with TRBJ2-1; weak D call: TRBD1 (6 bases). Germline CDR1 and CDR2: MNHEY and SVGAGI. The CDR3 is made up of 16 amino acids. The V end lost 0 bases, the J end lost 7 bases, and 16 bases lay between the germline ends. The CDR3 region is CASSYSGTWMENEQFF. The DNA for the CDR3 is TGTGCCAGCAGTTACTCTGGGACATGGATGGAGAATGAGCAGTTCTTC.

V is TRBV12-3 or TRBV12-4 and J is TRBJ2-5, with D uncertain. Trimming removed 2 bases from V and 5 bases from J, with 6 bases in between. The length of the CDR3 is 12 residues. CDR3 sequence reads: CASSLSQETQYF. The CDR3 DNA sequence: TGTGCCAGCAGTTTAAGTCAGGAGACCCAGTACTTC.

This rearrangement joins TRBV4-3 to TRBJ2-5; 8 bases map to TRBD2. V lost 4 bases to trimming and J lost 2 bases; unmatched junction nucleotides: 15. This CDR3 is built from 18 residues. In germline, CDR1 is LGHNA, CDR2 YSLEER. CDR3 sequence reads: CASSRGLFRGGRQETQYF. The DNA for the CDR3 is TGCGCCAGCAGCCGAGGACTCTTTCGGGGGGGCCGACAAGAGACCCAGTACTTC.

The rearrangement links TRBV7-3 to TRBJ1-6; TRBD1 might be the D (5 bases). CDR1 and CDR2 (germline): SGHTA, FQGTGA. V was shortened by 1 base and J by 10 bases, with 11 bases between the two germline ends. CDR3 length: 14 amino acids. CDR3 protein: CASSLIPGNSPLHF. For the CDR3, the DNA is TGTGCCAGCAGCTTAATTCCAGGGAACTCACCCCTCCACTTT.

The J gene is TRBJ1-3, the V gene TRBV4-2; weak D call: TRBD1 (6 bases). The CDR3 runs 15 residues. V lost 3 bases, J lost 4 bases, and 13 bases lay in between. CDR1 is LGHNA and CDR2 is YNFKEQ in the germline V gene. DNA for the CDR3: TGTGCCAGCAGCCACTACAGGGATGGGGGAAACACCATATATTTT. Residues: CASSHYRDGGNTIYF.

This chain joins TRBV4-1 and TRBJ2-1; 9 bases are shared with TRBD1. V lost 1 base, J lost 15 bases, and 13 bases stayed unmatched. The germline V gene has CDR1 MGHRA and CDR2 YSYEKL. The CDR3 covers 15 residues. This CDR3 is CASSQAPDRGEWRFF. The CDR3 DNA sequence: TGCGCCAGCAGCCAAGCCCCTGACAGGGGGGAATGGCGGTTCTTC.